Shown below are 6 T cell receptor beta chains from a single sample sequenced in a study of T cells in localized non-small cell lung cancer (dated by TCRdb to the early 2020s). Library creation used the immunoSEQ multiplex PCR assay. TCRdb carries this immuneACCESS record with in-frame sequences only. Its versions omit some clonotypes, under half of them owing to an unresolved V gene in the studies checked, with the rest unexplained. Recorded for this sample are tens of thousands of clones; about four fifths of them occurred a single time. In total, the top ten clones hold roughly 4.5% of the sample. Sequenced material: PBMCs, taken before any cancer treatment. These receptors were taken from a man aged 40 to 69 with stage II lung adenocarcinoma.

The V call is TRBV6-1, the J call TRBJ1-5; 8 bases are shared with TRBD1. The ends lost 3 bases at V and 5 bases at J; junction bases unmatched: 3. The germline V gene encodes CDR1 MNHNS and CDR2 SASEGT. The CDR3 has 14 residues. For the CDR3, the DNA is TGTGCCAGCAGTGAGGGACAGGAGTATCAGCCCCAGCATTTT. This sequence encodes CASSEGQEYQPQHF.

This chain connects TRBV30 to TRBJ2-2; 10 bases are a match to TRBD2. This CDR3 is 15 amino acids long. Trimming took 5 bases from V and 4 from J; bases not matched to a gene: 7. The germline gives CDR1 GTSNPN, CDR2 SVGIG (reference sequence). The CDR3 loop reads CAWSRTSGITGELFF. Written as DNA, the CDR3 is TGTGCCTGGTCTCGGACTAGCGGAATCACCGGGGAGCTGTTTTTT.

This clone was detected only once. This chain connects TRBV30 to TRBJ1-2; D not certain. V lost 2 bases and J lost 6, with 10 bases in between. CDR3 length equals 12 residues. Germline values: CDR1 GTSNPN, CDR2 SVGIG (reference sequence). This chain's CDR3 is CAWSLTRNGYTF. For the CDR3, the DNA is TGTGCCTGGAGTTTGACAAGGAATGGCTACACCTTC.

The chain carries TRBV7-2 and TRBJ2-6; perhaps TRBD1 as D (6 bases). In germline, CDR1 is SGHTA, CDR2 FQGNSA. Trimming stripped 5 bases from V and 3 bases from J, with 11 bases between. There are 15 residues in the CDR3. The CDR3, as DNA: TGTGCCAGCAGCCTCCAGGGGCATGGGGCCAACGTCCTGACTTTC. Its protein product is CASSLQGHGANVLTF.

V usage is TRBV15 and J usage is TRBJ2-6, with D possibly being TRBD1 (6 bases). CDR1 LNHNV and CDR2 YYDKDF come from the germline V gene (reference sequence). The CDR3 consists of 15 residues. With 1 base removed from V and 4 bases from J, the gap between germline ends came to 8 bases. DNA for the CDR3: TGTGCCACCAGCAGAGCAGGGGTCGGGGCCAACGTCCTGACTTTC. Its translation is CATSRAGVGANVLTF.

This chain joins TRBV5-4 and TRBJ1-2; 7 bases map to TRBD1. There are 14 residues in the CDR3. V lost 1 base and J lost 2; bases outside the gene matches: 2. In germline, CDR1 is SGHNT, CDR2 YYREEE (reference sequence). The CDR3 DNA reads TGTGCCAGCAGCTTGCGAGGGGGCAACTATGGCTACACCTTC. Translating gives CASSLRGGNYGYTF.